Given below is one T cell receptor beta chain in context. This sample stems from a study of technical replicates of blood from a few donors. Some clones are missing from TCRdb's copy, which holds only in-frame ones; the method was immunoSEQ multiplex PCR. Of approximately 79,000 clones listed, over 90% are singletons. The CDR3 totals 14 residues. With 8 bases clipped from V and 4 bases from J, the junction kept 9 bases outside the gene matches. The germline V gene has CDR1 SNHLY and CDR2 FYNNEI. The chain uses TRBV2 and TRBJ2-7; 9 nucleotides line up with TRBD1. The sequencing input was T cells isolated from PBMCs. This TCR was sampled from a human donor in good health. The CDR3 reads CASLPGDRAYEQYF. DNA for the CDR3: TGTGCCAGCCTCCCGGGGGACAGGGCATACGAGCAGTACTTC.